The clone carrying this T cell receptor beta chain was detected once. It was with 60 Vbeta and 13 Jbeta primers that the PCR ran. Some clones are missing from TCRdb's copy, which holds only in-frame ones; the method was immunoSEQ multiplex PCR. The table lists under 200,000 clones, roughly 84% of them singletons. The sample is drawn from a study of cytomegalovirus exposure and HLA in healthy donors. The material sequenced was PBMCs. The receptor's source is a boy aged 2 to 10 in good health and CMV-seronegative.

The CDR3 protein is CASSPSGRANEQFF. In nucleotides, the CDR3 is TGTGCCAGCAGTCCTAGCGGGAGGGCTAATGAGCAGTTCTTC. The J gene is TRBJ2-1, the V gene TRBV2, with 12 bases identical to TRBD2. CDR3 length: 14 amino acids. The V gene end was trimmed by 5 bases and the J gene end by 7 bases; junction bases not matched to a gene: 3. CDR1 is SNHLY and CDR2 is FYNNEI in the germline V gene.